Listed here is a single T cell receptor (beta chain). Its antigen remains unidentified. Time point meaning: newly diagnosed, previously untreated cHL patient sample. Magnetic negative selection of thawed PBMCs yielded the CD8+ T cells. The data originate from a study of PD-1 blockade in classical Hodgkin lymphoma. CDR3 size: 17 residues. In germline, CDR1 is SNHLY, CDR2 FYNNEI. V lost 0 bases and J lost 5, with 19 bases in between. Clones were read by immunoSEQ multiplex PCR, and TCRdb kept only the in-frame ones, dropping some. The sample gives around 2,000 clones, 70% to 75% of which show up once; approximately 15% is in the top ten. Points from the study as a whole: It was reported that newly diagnosed patients had less baseline TCR diversity than healthy donors.

Sequencing was performed on CD8+ T cells from blood. This chain uses TRBV2 with TRBJ1-2; maybe TRBD1 (6 bases). The source of this sequence is a human donor with classical Hodgkin lymphoma. The CDR3 sequence is CASSEASVSEGEYGYTF. The CDR3 DNA follows: TGTGCCAGCAGTGAAGCCTCGGTTTCTGAGGGGGAGTATGGCTACACCTTC.